A selection of T cell receptor beta chains follows, all from one sample in a study of blood T cell repertoires in COVID-19. Clones were read by immunoSEQ multiplex PCR, and TCRdb kept only the in-frame ones, dropping some. Of approximately 350,000 clones in the sample, roughly 90% are singletons; the top ten hold about 6.7%. Input material: peripheral blood. Receptors originate from a woman in her seventies with COVID-19, enrolled during active disease. The CDR3 runs from the conserved cysteine through the conserved F or W. D genes are given only for firm matches. The size field is filled for only some rows; it gives once, few, many or a size class.

CDR3	DNA	size	V	J	D
CASSLRTASYNSPLHF	TGTGCCAGCAGCTTACGGACAGCGTCCTATAATTCACCCCTCCACTTT	few	TRBV5-6	TRBJ1-6	-
CAAKGDTGELFF	TGTGCCGCCAAAGGAGACACCGGGGAGCTGTTTTTT	-	TRBV27	TRBJ2-2	-
CASSFSWGALEQFF	TGTGCCAGCAGTTTCTCTTGGGGCGCCCTTGAGCAGTTCTTC	-	TRBV27	TRBJ2-1	-
CASSTNPYEQYF	TGTGCCAGCAGTACTAACCCCTACGAGCAGTACTTC	-	TRBV28	TRBJ2-7	-
CASSKRTGGHTEAFF	TGTGCCAGCAGTAAGAGGACAGGGGGCCACACTGAAGCTTTCTTT	-	TRBV6-6	TRBJ1-1	TRBD1
CASSPGTGSNEQFF	TGTGCCAGCAGCCCCGGGACAGGGTCCAATGAGCAGTTCTTC	-	TRBV11-3	TRBJ2-1	TRBD1
CASGWAGTYTYEQYF	TGTGCTAGTGGTTGGGCCGGGACATACACCTACGAGCAGTACTTC	-	TRBV12-5	TRBJ2-7	-
CASSLAQGVNYGYTF	TGCGCCAGCAGCTTGGCTCAGGGGGTTAACTATGGCTACACCTTC	-	TRBV5-1	TRBJ1-2	TRBD1
CASSLGPGSNQPQHF	TGTGCCAGCAGCTTAGGCCCCGGTAGCAATCAGCCCCAGCATTTT	-	TRBV7-8	TRBJ1-5	-
CASKVGGNTEAFF	TGTGCTTCCAAAGTGGGGGGGAACACTGAAGCTTTCTTT	-	TRBV10-3	TRBJ1-1	-
CATSRGLAAKYNEQFF	TGTGCCACCAGCAGGGGACTAGCGGCCAAATACAATGAGCAGTTCTTC	-	TRBV15	TRBJ2-1	TRBD2
CAWSPGQGNTEAFF	TGTGCCTGGAGTCCGGGACAGGGGAACACTGAAGCTTTCTTT	-	TRBV30	TRBJ1-1	TRBD1
CASSKDRMGETQYF	TGTGCCAGCAGCAAAGACAGGATGGGGGAGACCCAGTACTTC	-	TRBV6-5	TRBJ2-5	-
CASQLGSSGTGATVYNSPLHF	TGTGCCAGCCAGTTAGGATCCTCCGGGACAGGGGCCACCGTATATAATTCACCCCTCCACTTT	many	TRBV6-7	TRBJ1-6	TRBD1
CASSEDTDQPQHF	TGTGCCAGCAGTGAAGACACCGATCAGCCCCAGCATTTT	few	TRBV6-1	TRBJ1-5	-
CAVKQGGNTEAFF	TGCGCCGTTAAACAGGGGGGCAACACTGAAGCTTTCTTT	-	TRBV10-2	TRBJ1-1	TRBD1
CASSLELSMRGETQYF	TGCGCCAGCAGCTTGGAGCTCAGCATGAGGGGGGAGACCCAGTACTTC	-	TRBV5-1	TRBJ2-5	-
CASSLGTGRVLGQYF	TGTGCCAGCAGCTTAGGGACAGGGCGCGTTCTGGGGCAGTACTTC	few	TRBV7-9	TRBJ2-7	TRBD1
CASSGQGAHYEQYF	TGTGCCAGCAGCGGACAGGGGGCGCACTACGAGCAGTACTTC	once	TRBV9	TRBJ2-7	TRBD1
CASSSGGINSPLHF	TGTGCCAGTTCCTCCGGGGGGATTAATTCACCCCTCCACTTT	-	TRBV19	TRBJ1-6	-
CASSLIGGDRTGELFF	TGTGCCAGCAGCTTAATAGGGGGCGACAGGACCGGGGAGCTGTTTTTT	-	TRBV7-3	TRBJ2-2	TRBD1
CASSSTDSRNQPQHF	TGTGCCAGCAGTTCCACGGACAGCCGCAATCAGCCCCAGCATTTT	once	TRBV27	TRBJ1-5	-
CASSLDSRSSGNTIYF	TGCGCCAGCAGCTTAGACAGCAGGTCCTCTGGAAACACCATATATTTT	-	TRBV5-1	TRBJ1-3	-
CASSPTGVDTEAFF	TGCGCCAGCAGCCCGACAGGGGTGGACACTGAAGCTTTCTTT	-	TRBV4-1	TRBJ1-1	TRBD1
CASSQPDYGYTF	TGCGCCAGCAGCCAACCAGACTATGGCTACACCTTC	once	TRBV4-1	TRBJ1-2	-
CSASPRSGNTIYF	TGCAGTGCTAGTCCACGGAGTGGAAACACCATATATTTT	-	TRBV20-1	TRBJ1-3	-